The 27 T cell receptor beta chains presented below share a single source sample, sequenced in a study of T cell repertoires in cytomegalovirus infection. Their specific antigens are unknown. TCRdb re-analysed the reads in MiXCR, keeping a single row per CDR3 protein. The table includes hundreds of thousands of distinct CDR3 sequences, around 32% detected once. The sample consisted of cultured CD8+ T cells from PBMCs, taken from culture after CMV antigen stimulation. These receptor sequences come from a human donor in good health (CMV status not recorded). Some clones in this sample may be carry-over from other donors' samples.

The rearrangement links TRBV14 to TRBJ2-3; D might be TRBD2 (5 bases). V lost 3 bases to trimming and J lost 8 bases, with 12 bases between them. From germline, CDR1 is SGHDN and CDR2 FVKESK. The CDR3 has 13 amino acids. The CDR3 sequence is CASSQQLEVTQYF. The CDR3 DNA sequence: TGTGCCAGCAGCCAGCAACTAGAGGTTACGCAGTATTTT.

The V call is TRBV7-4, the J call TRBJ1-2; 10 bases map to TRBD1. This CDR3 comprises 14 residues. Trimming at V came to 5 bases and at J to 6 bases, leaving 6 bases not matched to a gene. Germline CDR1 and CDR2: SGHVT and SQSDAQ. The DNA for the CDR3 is TGTGCCAGCAGCAAAAGGGGACAGGGGAATGGCTACACCTTC. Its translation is CASSKRGQGNGYTF.

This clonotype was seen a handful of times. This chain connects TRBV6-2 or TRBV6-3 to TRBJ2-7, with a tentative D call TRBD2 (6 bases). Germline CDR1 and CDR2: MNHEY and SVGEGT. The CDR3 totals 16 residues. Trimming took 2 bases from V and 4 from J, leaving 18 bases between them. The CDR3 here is CASSYNPWGDEYEQYV. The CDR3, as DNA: TGTGCCAGCAGTTACAATCCATGGGGGGACGAGTACGAGCAGTACGTC.

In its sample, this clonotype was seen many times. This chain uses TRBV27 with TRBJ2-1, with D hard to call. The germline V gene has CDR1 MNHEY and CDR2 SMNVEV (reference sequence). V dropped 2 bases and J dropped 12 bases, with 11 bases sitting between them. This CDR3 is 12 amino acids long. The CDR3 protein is CASSLPSAVQFF. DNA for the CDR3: TGTGCCAGCAGTTTACCGTCCGCCGTGCAGTTCTTC.

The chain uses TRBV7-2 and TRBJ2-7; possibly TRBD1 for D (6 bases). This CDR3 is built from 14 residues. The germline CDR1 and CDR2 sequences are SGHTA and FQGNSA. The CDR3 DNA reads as TGTGCCAGCAGCTTTGGGACACTGAACTACGAGCAGTGCGTC. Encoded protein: CASSFGTLNYEQCV.

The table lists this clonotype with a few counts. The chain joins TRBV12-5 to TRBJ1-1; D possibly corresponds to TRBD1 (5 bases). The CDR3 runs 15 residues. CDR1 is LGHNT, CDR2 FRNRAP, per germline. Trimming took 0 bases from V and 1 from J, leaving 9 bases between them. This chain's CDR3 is CASGLVRGPNTEAFF. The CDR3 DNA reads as TGTGCTAGTGGTTTGGTTAGGGGTCCGAACACTGAAGCTTTCTTT.

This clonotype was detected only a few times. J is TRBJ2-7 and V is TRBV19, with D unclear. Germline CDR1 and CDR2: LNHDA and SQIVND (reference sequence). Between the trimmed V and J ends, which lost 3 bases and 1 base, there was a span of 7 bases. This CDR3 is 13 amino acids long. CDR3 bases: TGTGCCAGTAGTATCGGCCTGTCCTACGAGCAGTACGTC. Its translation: CASSIGLSYEQYV.

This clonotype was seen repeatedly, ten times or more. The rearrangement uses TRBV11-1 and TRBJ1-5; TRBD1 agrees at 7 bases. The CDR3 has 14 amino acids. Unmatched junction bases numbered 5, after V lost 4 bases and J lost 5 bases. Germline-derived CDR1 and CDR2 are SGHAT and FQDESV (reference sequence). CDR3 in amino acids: CASSSGGPHQPQHF. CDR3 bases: TGTGCCAGCAGCTCAGGGGGTCCCCATCAGCCCCAGCATTTT.

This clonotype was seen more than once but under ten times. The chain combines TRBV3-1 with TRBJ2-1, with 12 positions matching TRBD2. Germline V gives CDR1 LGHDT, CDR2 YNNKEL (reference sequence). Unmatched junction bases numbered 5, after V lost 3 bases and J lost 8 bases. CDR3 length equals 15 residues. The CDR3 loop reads CASSQRGLAGDEQFF. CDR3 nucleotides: TGTGCCAGCAGCCAGAGGGGACTAGCGGGCGATGAGCAGTTCTTC.

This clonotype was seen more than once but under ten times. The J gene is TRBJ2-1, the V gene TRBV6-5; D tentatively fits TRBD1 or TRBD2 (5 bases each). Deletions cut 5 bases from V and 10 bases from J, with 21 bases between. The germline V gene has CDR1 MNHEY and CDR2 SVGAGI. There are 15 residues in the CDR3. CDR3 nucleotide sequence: TGTGCCAGCAGTCCCCAGGTTGTCGGGGCAGGGGAGCAGTTCTTC. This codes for CASSPQVVGAGEQFF.

For the CDR3, the DNA is TGTGCCACCAGTGATTTGCATGGAGGGGCTACCGGGGAGCTGTTTTTT. Residues: CATSDLHGGATGELFF. The chain has TRBV24-1 and TRBJ2-2; perhaps TRBD2 as D (6 bases). Per the germline V gene, CDR1 is KGHDR and CDR2 is SFDVKD. The CDR3 is made up of 16 amino acids. V dropped 0 bases and J dropped 5 bases, with 12 bases sitting between them.

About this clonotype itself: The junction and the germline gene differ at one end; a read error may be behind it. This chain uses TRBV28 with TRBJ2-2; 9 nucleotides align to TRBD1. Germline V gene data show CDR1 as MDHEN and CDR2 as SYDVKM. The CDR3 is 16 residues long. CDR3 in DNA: TGTACCAGCAGTCCCCGGGACAGGGAAGGCACCGGAGAGCTGTTTTTT. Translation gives CTSSPRDREGTGELFF.

The CDR3: CASSRGQGVFYEQYF. The CDR3 DNA follows: TGTGCCAGCAGCCGTGGACAGGGTGTATTCTACGAGCAGTACTTC. J is TRBJ2-7 and V is TRBV27, with 8 bases identical to TRBD1. Germline CDR1 MNHEY, CDR2 SMNVEV (reference sequence). This CDR3 comprises 15 residues. With 6 bases clipped from V and 3 bases from J, the junction kept 10 bases outside the gene matches.

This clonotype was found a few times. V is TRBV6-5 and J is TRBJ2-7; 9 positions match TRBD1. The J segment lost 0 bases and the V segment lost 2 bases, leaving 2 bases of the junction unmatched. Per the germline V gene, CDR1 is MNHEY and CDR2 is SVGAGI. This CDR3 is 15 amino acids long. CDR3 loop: CASSYGTGSSYEQYF. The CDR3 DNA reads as TGTGCCAGCAGTTACGGGACAGGGAGCTCCTACGAGCAGTACTTC.

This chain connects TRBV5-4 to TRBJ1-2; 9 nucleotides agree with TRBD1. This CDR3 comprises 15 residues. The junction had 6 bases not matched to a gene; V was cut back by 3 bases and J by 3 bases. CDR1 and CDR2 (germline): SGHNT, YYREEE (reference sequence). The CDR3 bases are TGTGCCAGCAGCTCACGACAGGGGGGAGACTATGGCTACACCTTC. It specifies CASSSRQGGDYGYTF.

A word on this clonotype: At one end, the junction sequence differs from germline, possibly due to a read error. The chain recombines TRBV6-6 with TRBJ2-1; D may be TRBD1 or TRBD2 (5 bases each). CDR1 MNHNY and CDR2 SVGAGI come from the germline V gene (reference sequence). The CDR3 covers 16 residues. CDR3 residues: CASSYSGGSSNNEQFF. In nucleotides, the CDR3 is TGTGCCAGCAGTTACTCTGGGGGTAGCTCCAACAATGAGCAGTTCTTC.

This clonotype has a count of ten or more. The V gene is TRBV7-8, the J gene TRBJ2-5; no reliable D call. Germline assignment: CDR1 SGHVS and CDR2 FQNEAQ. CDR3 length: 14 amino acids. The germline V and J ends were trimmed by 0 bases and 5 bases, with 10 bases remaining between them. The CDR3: CASSLAGLGETQYF. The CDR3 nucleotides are TGTGCCAGCAGCTTAGCTGGGCTTGGGGAGACCCAGTACTTC.

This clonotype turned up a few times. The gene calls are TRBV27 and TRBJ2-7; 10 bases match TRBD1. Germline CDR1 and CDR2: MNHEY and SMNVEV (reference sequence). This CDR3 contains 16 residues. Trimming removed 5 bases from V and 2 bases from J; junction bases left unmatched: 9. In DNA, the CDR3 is TGTGCCAGCAGTCTAAACCGGGACAGGGGCCCCTACGAGCAGTACTTC. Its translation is CASSLNRDRGPYEQYF.

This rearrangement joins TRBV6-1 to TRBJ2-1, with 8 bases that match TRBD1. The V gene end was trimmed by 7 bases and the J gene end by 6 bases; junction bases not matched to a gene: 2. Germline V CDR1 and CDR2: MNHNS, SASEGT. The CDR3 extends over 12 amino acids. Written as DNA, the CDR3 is TGTGCCAGCAAAGACAGGGGCAATGAGCAGTTCTTC. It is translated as CASKDRGNEQFF.

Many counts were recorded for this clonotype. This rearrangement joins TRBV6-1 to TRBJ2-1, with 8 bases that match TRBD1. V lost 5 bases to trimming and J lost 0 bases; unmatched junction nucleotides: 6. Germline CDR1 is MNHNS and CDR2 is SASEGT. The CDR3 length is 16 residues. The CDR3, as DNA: TGTGCCAGCAGTTTACAGGGGGTGAACTCCTACAATGAGCAGTTCTTC. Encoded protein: CASSLQGVNSYNEQFF.

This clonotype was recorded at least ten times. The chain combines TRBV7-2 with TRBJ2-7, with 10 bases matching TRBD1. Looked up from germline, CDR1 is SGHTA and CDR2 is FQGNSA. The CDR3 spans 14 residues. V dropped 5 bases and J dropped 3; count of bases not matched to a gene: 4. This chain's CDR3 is CASSRGQGNYEQYV. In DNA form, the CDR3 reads TGTGCCAGCAGCAGGGGACAGGGGAACTACGAGCAGTACGTC.

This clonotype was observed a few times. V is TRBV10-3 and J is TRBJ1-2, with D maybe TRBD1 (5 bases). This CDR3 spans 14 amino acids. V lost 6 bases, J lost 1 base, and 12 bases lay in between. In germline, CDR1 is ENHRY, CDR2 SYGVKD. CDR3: CAIRRQPDNYGYTF. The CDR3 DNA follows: TGTGCCATCAGAAGACAGCCCGATAACTATGGCTACACCTTC.

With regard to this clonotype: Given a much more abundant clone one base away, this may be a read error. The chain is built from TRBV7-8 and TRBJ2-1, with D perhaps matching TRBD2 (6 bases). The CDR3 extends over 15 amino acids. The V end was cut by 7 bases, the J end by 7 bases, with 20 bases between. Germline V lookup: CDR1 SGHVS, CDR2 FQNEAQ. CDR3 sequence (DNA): TGTGCCAGCACCCGAAAAGGGCGGGATGGGAATGAGCAGTTCTTC. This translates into CASTRKGRDGNEQFF.

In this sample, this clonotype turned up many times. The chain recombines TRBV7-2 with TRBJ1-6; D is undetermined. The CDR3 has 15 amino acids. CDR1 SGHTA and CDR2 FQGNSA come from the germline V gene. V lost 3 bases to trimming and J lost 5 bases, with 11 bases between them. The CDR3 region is CASSFTEINNSPLHF. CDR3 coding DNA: TGTGCCAGCAGCTTTACAGAGATAAATAATTCACCCCTCCACTTT.

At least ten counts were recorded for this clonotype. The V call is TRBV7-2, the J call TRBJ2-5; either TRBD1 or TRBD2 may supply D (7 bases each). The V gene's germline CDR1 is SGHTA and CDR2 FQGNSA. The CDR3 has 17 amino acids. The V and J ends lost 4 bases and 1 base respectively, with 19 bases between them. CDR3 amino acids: CASSSHREGASQETQYF. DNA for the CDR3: TGTGCCAGCAGCTCCCACAGGGAGGGGGCCTCCCAAGAGACCCAGTACTTC.

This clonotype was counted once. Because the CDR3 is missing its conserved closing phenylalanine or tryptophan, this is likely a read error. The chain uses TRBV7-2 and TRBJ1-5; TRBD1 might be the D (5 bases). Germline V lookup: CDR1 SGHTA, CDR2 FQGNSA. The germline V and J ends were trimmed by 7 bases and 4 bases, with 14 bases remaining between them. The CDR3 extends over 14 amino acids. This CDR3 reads CASKAGLGNQPQHS. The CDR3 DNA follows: TGTGCCAGCAAGGCAGGGCTCGGGAATCAGCCCCAGCATTCT.

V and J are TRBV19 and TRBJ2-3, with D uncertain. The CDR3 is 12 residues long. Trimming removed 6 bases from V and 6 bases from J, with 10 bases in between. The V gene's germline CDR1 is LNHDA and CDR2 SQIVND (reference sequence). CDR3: CASSGYVDTQYF. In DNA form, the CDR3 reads TGTGCCAGTAGCGGGTATGTGGATACGCAGTATTTT.